This TCR beta chain was found in a study of cytomegalovirus exposure and HLA in healthy donors. About the research overall: Findings of an earlier analysis included under 140 million unique TCR beta sequences from 200 million or so T cells.

On this clone itself: Its antigen is still unknown.

This CDR3 spans 13 amino acids. V was pared by 0 bases and J by 4 bases, with 5 bases between. The germline V gene has CDR1 SGHRS and CDR2 YFSETQ. Use of 60 Vbeta and 13 Jbeta primers characterized the PCR. Measured with immunoSEQ multiplex PCR; TCRdb has only the in-frame clones, and not every one. The sample has around 110,000 clones, 50% to 65% seen once. Study-wide findings and caveats: In an earlier analysis, most TCR beta V segments were productive about 87% or about 30% of the time.

J is TRBJ2-1 and V is TRBV5-1, with D unclear. What was sequenced was PBMCs. This TCR was sampled from a woman aged 40 to 50 in good health and CMV-seropositive. CDR3 in amino acids: CASSLEQYNEQFF. The CDR3 coding sequence is TGCGCCAGCAGCTTGGAACAGTACAATGAGCAGTTCTTC.